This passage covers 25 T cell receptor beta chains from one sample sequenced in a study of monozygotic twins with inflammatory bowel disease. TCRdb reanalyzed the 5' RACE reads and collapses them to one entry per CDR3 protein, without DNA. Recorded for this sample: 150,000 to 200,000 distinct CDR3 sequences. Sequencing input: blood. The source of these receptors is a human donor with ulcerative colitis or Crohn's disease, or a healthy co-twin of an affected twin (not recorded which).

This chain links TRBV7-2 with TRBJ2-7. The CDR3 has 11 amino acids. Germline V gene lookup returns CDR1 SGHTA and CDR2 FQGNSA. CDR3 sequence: CASSQGREQYF.

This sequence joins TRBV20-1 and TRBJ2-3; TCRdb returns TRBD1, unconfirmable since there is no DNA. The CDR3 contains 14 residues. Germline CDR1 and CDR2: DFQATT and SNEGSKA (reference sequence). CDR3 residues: CSAKPEPRDRGQYF.

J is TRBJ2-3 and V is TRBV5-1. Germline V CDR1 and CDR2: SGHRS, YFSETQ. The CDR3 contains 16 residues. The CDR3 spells CASSLVGARGTDTQYF.

CDR3 in amino acids: CASSPPGLGSGYEQFF. The chain employs TRBV9 and TRBJ2-1; TCRdb's D call, TRBD2, is unchecked because there is no DNA. The CDR3 covers 16 residues. CDR1 and CDR2 from the germline V gene are SGDLS and YYNGEE.

The CDR3 protein is CASTGGHRYRDYNEQFF. The gene calls are TRBV7-9 and TRBJ2-1; with no DNA, the TCRdb D assignment of TRBD1 cannot be verified. Germline CDR1 is SEHNR and CDR2 is FQNEAQ (reference sequence). The CDR3 totals 17 residues.

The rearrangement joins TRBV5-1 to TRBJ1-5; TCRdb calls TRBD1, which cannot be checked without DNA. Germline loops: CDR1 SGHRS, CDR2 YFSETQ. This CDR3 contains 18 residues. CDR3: CASSPAGARFLGNQPQHF.

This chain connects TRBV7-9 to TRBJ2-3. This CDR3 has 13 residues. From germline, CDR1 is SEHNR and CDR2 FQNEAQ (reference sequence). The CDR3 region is CASSLVEENTQYF.

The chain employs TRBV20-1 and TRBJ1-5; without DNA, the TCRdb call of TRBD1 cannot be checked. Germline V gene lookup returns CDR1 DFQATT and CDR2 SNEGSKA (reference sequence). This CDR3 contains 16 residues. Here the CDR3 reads CSASVPGQVRVAPQHF.

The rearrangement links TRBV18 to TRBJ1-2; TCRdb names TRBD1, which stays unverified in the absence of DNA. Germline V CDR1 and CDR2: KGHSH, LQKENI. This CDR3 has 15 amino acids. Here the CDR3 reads CASSPGQTNNYGYTF.

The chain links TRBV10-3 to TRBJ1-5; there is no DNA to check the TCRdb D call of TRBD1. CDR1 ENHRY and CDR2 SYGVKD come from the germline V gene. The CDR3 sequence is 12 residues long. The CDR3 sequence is CAIAGNNQPQHF.

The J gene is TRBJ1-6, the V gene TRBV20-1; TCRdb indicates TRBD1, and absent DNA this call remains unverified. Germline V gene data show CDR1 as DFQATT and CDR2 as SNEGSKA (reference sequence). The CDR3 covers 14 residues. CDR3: CSASRGDLNSPLHF.

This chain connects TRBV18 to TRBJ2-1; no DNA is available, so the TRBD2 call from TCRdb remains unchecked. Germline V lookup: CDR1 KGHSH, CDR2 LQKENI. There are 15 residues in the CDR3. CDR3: CASSPRSGSRGEQFF.

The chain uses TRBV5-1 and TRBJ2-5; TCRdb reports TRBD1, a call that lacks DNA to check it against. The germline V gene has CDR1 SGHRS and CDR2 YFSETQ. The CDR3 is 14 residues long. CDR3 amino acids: CASSLGQNKETQYF.

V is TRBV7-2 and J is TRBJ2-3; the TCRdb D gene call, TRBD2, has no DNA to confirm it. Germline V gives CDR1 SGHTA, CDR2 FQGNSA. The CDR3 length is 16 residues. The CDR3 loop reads CASSTEGGLATDTQYF.

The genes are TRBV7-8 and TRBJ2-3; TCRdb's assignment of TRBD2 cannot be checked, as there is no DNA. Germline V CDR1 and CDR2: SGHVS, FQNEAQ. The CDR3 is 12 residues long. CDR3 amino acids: CASSGRWDTQYF.

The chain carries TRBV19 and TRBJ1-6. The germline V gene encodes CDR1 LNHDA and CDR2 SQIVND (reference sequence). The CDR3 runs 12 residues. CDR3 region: CASSGSYSPLHF. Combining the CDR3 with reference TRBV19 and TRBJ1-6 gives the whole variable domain DGGITQSPKYLFRKEGQNVTLSCEQNLNHDAMYWYRQDPGQGLRLIYYSQIVNDFQKGDIAEGYSVSREKKESFPLTVTSAQKNPTAFYLCASSGSYSPLHFGNGTRLTVT.

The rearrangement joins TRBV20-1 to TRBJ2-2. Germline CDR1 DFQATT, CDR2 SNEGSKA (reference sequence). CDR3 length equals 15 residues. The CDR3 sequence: CSASGLVENTGELFF.

The CDR3 reads CASTPSPGQRSPLHF. This chain joins TRBV19 and TRBJ1-6; TCRdb reports TRBD1, a call that lacks DNA to check it against. The CDR3 has 15 residues. Germline-derived CDR1 and CDR2 are LNHDA and SQIVND (reference sequence).

CDR3 region: CASSHGGLAGGLYNEQFF. The genes are TRBV11-1 and TRBJ2-1; TCRdb designates TRBD2, a call that cannot be tested without DNA. Germline CDR1 is SGHAT and CDR2 is FQDESV (reference sequence). CDR3 length equals 18 residues.

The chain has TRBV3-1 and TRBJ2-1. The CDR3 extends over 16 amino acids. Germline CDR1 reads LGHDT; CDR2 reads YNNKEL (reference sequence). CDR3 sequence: CASSQVPTSRYNEQFF.

The CDR3 sequence is CASSLPSGAGGYTF. V is TRBV7-6 and J is TRBJ1-2; absent DNA, TCRdb's TRBD1 call cannot be checked. The germline V gene encodes CDR1 SGHVS and CDR2 FNYEAQ. The CDR3 loop spans 14 amino acids.

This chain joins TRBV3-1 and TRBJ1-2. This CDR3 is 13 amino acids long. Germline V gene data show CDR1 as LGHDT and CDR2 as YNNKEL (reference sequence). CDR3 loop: CASSQRGSYGYTF. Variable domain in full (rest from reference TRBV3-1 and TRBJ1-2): DTAVSQTPKYLVTQMGNDKSIKCEQNLGHDTMYWYKQDSKKFLKIMFSYNNKELIINETVPNRFSPKSPDKAHLNLHINSLELGDSAVYFCASSQRGSYGYTFGSGTRLTVV.

The CDR3 loop reads CASSQGMGMVNTEAFF. The rearrangement links TRBV3-1 to TRBJ1-1. In germline, CDR1 is LGHDT, CDR2 YNNKEL (reference sequence). This CDR3 is built from 16 residues.

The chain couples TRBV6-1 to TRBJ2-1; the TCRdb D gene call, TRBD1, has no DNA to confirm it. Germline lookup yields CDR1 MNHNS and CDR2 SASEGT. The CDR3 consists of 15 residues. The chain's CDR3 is CASSAAGTGLNEQFF.

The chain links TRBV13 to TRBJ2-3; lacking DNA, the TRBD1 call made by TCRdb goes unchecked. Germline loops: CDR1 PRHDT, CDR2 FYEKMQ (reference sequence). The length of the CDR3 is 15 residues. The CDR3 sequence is CASSLGQGRTDTQYF.